The clone carrying this TCR beta chain was found many times. Its antigen is unidentified. The data belong to a study of T cells in Graves' hyperthyroidism and ophthalmopathy. Findings of the study overall: Most thyroid clonotypes expanded above 0.001 appeared in blood too.

RNA transcripts provided the source from which TCR beta CDR3 regions were amplified. The HTBI primer set drove a first-round RT-PCR of the TCR CDR3. TCRdb called the multiplex PCR reads again in MiXCR, with one record for every CDR3 protein. The sample has roughly 570,000 distinct CDR3 sequences, more than 15% seen once; the top ten hold roughly 6.6%. CDR1 and CDR2 from the germline V gene are SGHAT and FQNNGV. This CDR3 is 14 amino acids long. J gave up 7 bases and V 1 base, and 6 bases lay outside the gene matches. The sequencing sample was made of blood. The chain joins TRBV11-2 to TRBJ2-5; 7 nucleotides align to TRBD2. The origin of this receptor is a woman aged 25 to 45 with Graves' hyperthyroidism. CDR3 region: CASSLGAGLGTQYF. The CDR3 coding sequence is TGTGCCAGCAGCTTAGGAGCGGGACTGGGGACCCAGTACTTC.